Following are 20 T cell receptor beta chains from one sample sequenced in a study of shared clonotypes between healthy human individuals. Profiled with immunoSEQ multiplex PCR; TCRdb holds only in-frame clones, not every one. This sample yields about 2.4 million clones, of which 90% to 95% are seen a single time; approximately 0.36% belongs to the top ten. Material: naive CD4+ T cells from PBMCs. Subset denoted: CD45RA+ positively selected. Source of these receptors: a man between 18 and 29 years old in good health. Some clones in this sample may be carry-over from other donors' samples.

The chain recombines TRBV7-7 with TRBJ2-2; TRBD2 agrees at 12 bases. This CDR3 has 17 amino acids. The V gene end was trimmed by 5 bases and the J gene end by 4 bases; junction bases not matched to a gene: 8. Germline V CDR1 and CDR2: SSHAT, FNYEAQ (reference sequence). The CDR3 region is CASSPRLAGVATGELFF. In nucleotides, the CDR3 is TGTGCCAGCAGCCCAAGACTAGCGGGAGTTGCCACCGGGGAGCTGTTTTTT.

The V and J genes are TRBV27 and TRBJ1-4; tentatively, D is TRBD1 (6 bases). The CDR3 consists of 15 residues. Germline assignment: CDR1 MNHEY and CDR2 SMNVEV (reference sequence). The germline V and J ends were trimmed by 6 bases and 4 bases, with 15 bases remaining between them. CDR3 in amino acids: CASRPQDRDNEKLFF. In nucleotides, the CDR3 is TGTGCCAGCAGGCCTCAGGACAGAGATAATGAAAAACTGTTTTTT.

The V call is TRBV29-1, the J call TRBJ2-1, with D hard to call. Germline V lookup: CDR1 SQVTM, CDR2 ANQGSEA. V was shortened by 3 bases and J by 3 bases, with 6 bases between the two germline ends. CDR3 size: 12 residues. The CDR3: CSVDFVYNEQFF. CDR3 DNA: TGCAGCGTTGACTTCGTCTACAATGAGCAGTTCTTC.

CDR3 in DNA: TGCGCCAGCGCGTTAGGACAAATCGAAGATACGCAGTATTTT. Amino acids: CASALGQIEDTQYF. The chain combines TRBV10-1 with TRBJ2-3; D is perhaps TRBD1 (5 bases). Germline CDR1 is WNHNN and CDR2 is SYGVQD (reference sequence). This CDR3 region has 14 residues. Trimming left V 8 bases short and J 5 bases short, with 17 bases between.

This chain joins TRBV10-1 and TRBJ2-3, with 8 bases that match TRBD1. The CDR3 is 18 amino acids. V was clipped by 3 bases and J by 6 bases; unmatched bases: 17. Germline CDR1 is WNHNN and CDR2 is SYGVQD (reference sequence). The CDR3 sequence is CASSENPHRTGLRDTQYF. The CDR3 nucleotides read TGCGCCAGCAGTGAAAACCCCCACCGGACAGGGCTCAGGGATACGCAGTATTTT.

Of note for this clone: The sample contains more than one DNA sequence encoding this CDR3. The chain employs TRBV7-3 and TRBJ2-3; D is undetermined. This CDR3 region has 14 residues. Germline V CDR1 and CDR2: SGHTA, FQGTGA. V lost 3 bases, J lost 0 bases, and 7 bases lay in between. The CDR3 region has the DNA TGTGCCAGCAGCTTGTTGGGGAGCACAGATACGCAGTATTTT. This encodes CASSLLGSTDTQYF.

This clone was detected only a few times. The rearrangement joins TRBV14 to TRBJ1-5, with D maybe TRBD1 (5 bases). The CDR3 contains 16 residues. V lost 0 bases to trimming and J lost 3 bases, with 12 bases between them. From germline, CDR1 is SGHDN and CDR2 FVKESK. The CDR3 bases are TGTGCCAGCAGCCAAGAAGACAGCTCGGTCAATCAGCCCCAGCATTTT. Its translation is CASSQEDSSVNQPQHF.

This clone was seen a handful of times. The chain has TRBV20-1 and TRBJ1-1, with D hard to call. This CDR3 spans 11 amino acids. The germline CDR1 and CDR2 sequences are DFQATT and SNEGSKA (reference sequence). Trimming stripped 2 bases from V and 6 bases from J, with 7 bases between. The CDR3 nucleotides are TGCAGTGCTAGATGGGAGGCTGAAGCTTTCTTT. Translating it yields CSARWEAEAFF.

The chain combines TRBV29-1 with TRBJ2-5; D is unresolved. V lost 6 bases and J lost 4, with 12 bases in between. Germline CDR1 is SQVTM and CDR2 is ANQGSEA. The CDR3 is made up of 12 amino acids. CDR3 protein: CSVVNWGETQYF. In nucleotides, the CDR3 is TGCAGCGTAGTCAACTGGGGAGAGACCCAGTACTTC.

The rearrangement links TRBV25-1 to TRBJ2-5; 9 bases are shared with TRBD2. The J call is in doubt because the DNA end fits TRBJ2-7 better. The CDR3 has 15 residues. Germline V CDR1 and CDR2: MGHDK, SYGVNS. CDR3 DNA: TGTGCCAGCAGTGCGGGCGGGAGGGCCGCCTACGAGCAGTACTTC. Residues: CASSAGGRAAYEQYF.

Remarks on this clone: The same CDR3 arises from other DNA sequences in this sample as well. DNA of the CDR3: TGTGCCAGCTCACCATTTGCGGGAGGGGAGACCCAGTACTTC. Its translation: CASSPFAGGETQYF. The V gene is TRBV18, the J gene TRBJ2-5; 9 bases line up with TRBD2. This CDR3 is built from 14 residues. Germline-derived CDR1 and CDR2 are KGHSH and LQKENI. Losses at the gene ends were 2 bases for V and 5 bases for J; bases not matched to a gene: 3.

The chain employs TRBV19 and TRBJ1-5; the match to TRBD1 covers 8 bases. Unmatched junction bases numbered 7, after V lost 2 bases and J lost 4 bases. Germline loops: CDR1 LNHDA, CDR2 SQIVND (reference sequence). The CDR3 extends over 16 amino acids. CDR3 in DNA: TGTGCCAGTAGTATATTCGGCAGGGGGCGTAATCAGCCCCAGCATTTT. Its protein product is CASSIFGRGRNQPQHF.

V and J are TRBV15 and TRBJ2-1; 12 bases fit TRBD2. V lost 4 bases and J lost 8; bases outside the gene matches: 12. The CDR3 covers 17 residues. Germline V gives CDR1 LNHNV, CDR2 YYDKDF (reference sequence). This CDR3 reads CATSTGLAGSILYEQFF. The CDR3 bases are TGTGCCACCAGCACCGGACTAGCGGGAAGCATCCTCTATGAGCAGTTCTTC. The whole variable domain, filled in from reference TRBV15 and TRBJ2-1, reads DAMVIQNPRYQVTQFGKPVTLSCSQTLNHNVMYWYQQKSSQAPKLLFHYYDKDFNNEADTPDNFQSRRPNTSFCFLDIRSPGLGDTAMYLCATSTGLAGSILYEQFFGPGTRLTVL.

With respect to this clone: Other DNA sequences within the sample encode an identical CDR3. V is TRBV5-1 and J is TRBJ2-6; 7 nucleotides match TRBD1. V was clipped by 3 bases and J by 0 bases; unmatched bases: 0. The CDR3 runs to 15 residues. Germline CDR1 reads SGHRS; CDR2 reads YFSETQ. CDR3 nucleotides: TGCGCCAGCAGCTCAGGGGGCTCTGGGGCCAACGTCCTGACTTTC. Protein sequence: CASSSGGSGANVLTF.

Details on this clone: Additional DNA sequences in this sample encode the identical CDR3. V gene TRBV5-1 combines with J gene TRBJ2-7; D perhaps matches TRBD1 (6 bases). This CDR3 comprises 14 residues. The V gene's germline CDR1 is SGHRS and CDR2 YFSETQ. V lost 4 bases to trimming and J lost 0 bases, with 11 bases between them. CDR3 coding DNA: TGCGCCAGCAGCCTCGGGACAAACTCCTACGAGCAGTACTTC. Amino acid sequence: CASSLGTNSYEQYF.

The chain joins TRBV29-1 to TRBJ2-1, with 12 bases matching TRBD2. This CDR3 is built from 14 residues. V was pared by 7 bases and J by 7 bases, with 8 bases of the junction left unmatched. CDR1 and CDR2 from the germline V gene are SQVTM and ANQGSEA. The DNA for the CDR3 is TGCAGCGGCACACTAGCGGGAGGCCCGAATGAGCAGTTCTTC. Encoded protein: CSGTLAGGPNEQFF.

This chain joins TRBV5-4 and TRBJ1-2; TRBD1 is a possible D gene (5 bases). Trimming removed 4 bases from V and 0 bases from J, with 16 bases in between. Per germline, CDR1 SGHNT and CDR2 YYREEE (reference sequence). There are 16 residues in the CDR3. CDR3 amino acids: CASSREDTGPNYGYTF. The CDR3, as DNA: TGTGCCAGCAGCCGTGAGGATACGGGACCTAACTATGGCTACACCTTC.

J is TRBJ2-3 and V is TRBV20-1, with D hard to call. Germline CDR1 is DFQATT and CDR2 is SNEGSKA (reference sequence). V dropped 4 bases and J dropped 3 bases, with 5 bases sitting between them. The CDR3 covers 11 residues. CDR3 nucleotides: TGCAGTGCTAAAAATACAGATACGCAGTATTTT. It is translated as CSAKNTDTQYF.

The V and J genes are TRBV28 and TRBJ1-1; TRBD1 aligns across 7 bases. Germline CDR1 reads MDHEN; CDR2 reads SYDVKM. V lost 3 bases and J lost 9; bases outside the gene matches: 4. The CDR3 extends over 12 amino acids. The CDR3 bases are TGTGCCAGCAGTTTGCTAAGGGGGCAAGCTTTCTTT. Encoded protein: CASSLLRGQAFF.

The chain has TRBV6-6 and TRBJ2-3, with 8 bases lining up with TRBD2. The germline V gene has CDR1 MNHNY and CDR2 SVGAGI (reference sequence). This CDR3 is 12 amino acids long. J lost 2 bases, V lost 10 bases, and 2 bases had no gene match. The CDR3 loop is CAIGRATDTQYF. The CDR3, as DNA: TGTGCCATCGGGAGGGCCACAGATACGCAGTATTTT.